This T cell receptor (beta chain) was identified during a study of OX40 agonist ivuxolimab in advanced cancers. Study-wide points: Researchers report that CD8+ T cells had, on average, more expanded clones than CD4+.

Generated by immunoSEQ multiplex PCR, the TCRdb table keeps only in-frame clones and is missing some. The sample lists about 66,000 clones, about 87% occurring once. About this clone: Antigen specificity is unknown.

Trimming cost V 5 bases and J 4 bases, with 19 bases left between them. The CDR3 covers 16 residues. Germline-derived CDR1 and CDR2 are ENHRY and SYGVKD. No patient had autoimmune disease or received systemic immunosuppression. Source: CD4+ or CD8+ T cells sorted from blood, taken in a trial of the OX40 agonist ivuxolimab. The chain recombines TRBV10-3 with TRBJ2-3, with D perhaps assigned TRBD1 or TRBD2 (6 bases each). The receptor was isolated from an adult with an advanced solid tumor such as melanoma, head and neck, liver or kidney cancer. The CDR3: CAISMEGGGGPDTQYF. The CDR3 bases are TGTGCCATCAGTATGGAAGGCGGAGGGGGGCCAGATACGCAGTATTTT.